Following are 9 T cell receptor beta chains from one sample sequenced in a study of OX40 agonist ivuxolimab in advanced cancers. Receptor libraries were prepared by the immunoSEQ multiplex PCR assay. The clones in this table, taken by TCRdb from immuneACCESS, are in-frame only. Not every clone is retained; where verified, under half of the shortfall comes from an unresolved V gene, and the cause of the rest is unknown. A total of roughly 51,000 clones appear in this sample, roughly 90% of them only once. The top ten constitute around 0.64% of the sample. Sequenced here: CD4+ or CD8+ T cells sorted from blood, sampled in a trial of the OX40 agonist ivuxolimab. These receptors all stem from an adult with an advanced solid tumor such as melanoma, head and neck, liver or kidney cancer.

The rearrangement uses TRBV7-8 and TRBJ2-7; D not certain. CDR3 length: 11 residues. Germline CDR1 is SGHVS and CDR2 is FQNEAQ. Trimming cost V 5 bases and J 3 bases, with 5 bases left between them. CDR3 DNA: TGTGCCAGCAGCACCTACTACGAGCAGTACTTC. This encodes CASSTYYEQYF.

The chain uses TRBV7-6 and TRBJ2-5; D gene uncertain. This CDR3 contains 14 residues. V lost 3 bases and J 0 bases, leaving 8 bases between the germline ends. Per germline, CDR1 SGHVS and CDR2 FNYEAQ. CDR3: CASSFRLDQETQYF. The CDR3 DNA reads as TGTGCCAGCAGCTTCCGACTGGACCAAGAGACCCAGTACTTC.

The chain recombines TRBV7-9 with TRBJ1-1; D gene ambiguous. Germline V CDR1 and CDR2: SEHNR, FQNEAQ (reference sequence). CDR3 length equals 14 residues. The ends were cut back, 7 bases at V and 0 bases at J, with 12 bases in the middle. The CDR3 spells CASTPGDLNTEAFF. The CDR3 region has the DNA TGTGCCAGCACCCCCGGAGATTTGAACACTGAAGCTTTCTTT.

The chain carries TRBV7-2 and TRBJ2-3; 9 bases agree with TRBD2. Per the germline V gene, CDR1 is SGHTA and CDR2 is FQGNSA. This CDR3 has 17 amino acids. Trimming cost V 2 bases and J 0 bases; bases outside gene matches: 6. CDR3 bases: TGTGCCAGCAGCTTAAGGTCTAGCGGGATCAGCACAGATACGCAGTATTTT. Residues: CASSLRSSGISTDTQYF.

The chain carries TRBV27 and TRBJ2-7, with 9 positions matching TRBD1. The CDR3 is 14 residues long. The junction had 7 bases not matched to a gene; V was cut back by 8 bases and J by 2 bases. Looked up from germline, CDR1 is MNHEY and CDR2 is SMNVEV (reference sequence). The CDR3 bases are TGTGCCAGCGGACCCGGGACAGGGACCTACGAGCAGTACTTC. It specifies CASGPGTGTYEQYF.

V is TRBV27 and J is TRBJ1-1; 7 bases are shared with TRBD1. CDR1 is MNHEY and CDR2 is SMNVEV in the germline V gene (reference sequence). This CDR3 is 13 amino acids long. The J segment lost 10 bases and the V segment lost 3 bases, leaving 8 bases of the junction unmatched. The CDR3 DNA sequence: TGTGCCAGCAGTTTCACCGGGACAGCTGGAGCTTTCTTT. Its translation: CASSFTGTAGAFF.

V is TRBV13 and J is TRBJ1-2; 7 bases align to TRBD1. The junction had 7 bases not matched to a gene; V was cut back by 5 bases and J by 4 bases. Germline CDR1 and CDR2: PRHDT and FYEKMQ (reference sequence). This CDR3 has 14 residues. The CDR3: CASSTGTAGYGYTF. The CDR3 bases are TGTGCCAGCAGCACCGGGACAGCAGGCTATGGCTACACCTTC.

The CDR3 bases are TGCGCCAGCAGCCCGTCTCGACAGGGGGCGGGAAACATTCAGTACTTC. It is translated as CASSPSRQGAGNIQYF. This rearrangement joins TRBV4-1 to TRBJ2-4; 10 bases fit TRBD1. The J segment lost 6 bases and the V segment lost 4 bases, leaving 9 bases of the junction unmatched. CDR3 size: 16 residues. Germline lookup yields CDR1 MGHRA and CDR2 YSYEKL.

CDR3: CASSLDGPFGGNTIYF. The CDR3 DNA reads as TGTGCCAGCAGCTTAGACGGTCCCTTTGGTGGAAACACCATATATTTT. This chain uses TRBV7-2 with TRBJ1-3; D is uncertain. CDR1 is SGHTA, CDR2 FQGNSA, per germline. V lost 1 base, J lost 3 bases, and 13 bases lay in between. The CDR3 is 16 amino acids.